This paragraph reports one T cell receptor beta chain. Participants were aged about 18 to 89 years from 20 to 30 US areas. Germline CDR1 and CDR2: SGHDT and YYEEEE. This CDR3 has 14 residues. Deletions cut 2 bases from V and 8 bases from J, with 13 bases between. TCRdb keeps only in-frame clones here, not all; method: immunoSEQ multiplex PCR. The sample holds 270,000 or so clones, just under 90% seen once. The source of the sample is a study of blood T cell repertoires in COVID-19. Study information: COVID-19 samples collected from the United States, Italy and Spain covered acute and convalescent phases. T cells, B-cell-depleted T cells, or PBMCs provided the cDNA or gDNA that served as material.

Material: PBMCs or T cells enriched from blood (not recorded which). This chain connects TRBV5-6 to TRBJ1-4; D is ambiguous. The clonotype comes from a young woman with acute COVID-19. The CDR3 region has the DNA TGTGCCAGCAGCTTCGGAGGCCTTAGGGAAAAACTGTTTTTT. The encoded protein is CASSFGGLREKLFF. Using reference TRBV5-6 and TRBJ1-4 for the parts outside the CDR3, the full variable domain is DAGVTQSPTHLIKTRGQQVTLRCSPKSGHDTVSWYQQALGQGPQFIFQYYEEEERQRGNFPDRFSGHQFPNYSSELNVNALLLGDSALYLCASSFGGLREKLFFGSGTQLSVL.